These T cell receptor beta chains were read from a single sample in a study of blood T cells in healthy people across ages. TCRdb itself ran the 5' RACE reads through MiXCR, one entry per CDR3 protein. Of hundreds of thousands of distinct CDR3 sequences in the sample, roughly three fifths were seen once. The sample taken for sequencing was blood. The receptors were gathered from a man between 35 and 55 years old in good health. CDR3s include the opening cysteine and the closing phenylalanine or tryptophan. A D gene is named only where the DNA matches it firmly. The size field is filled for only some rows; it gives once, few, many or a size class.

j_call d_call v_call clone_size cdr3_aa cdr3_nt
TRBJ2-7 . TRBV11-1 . CASSRDRTGSYEQYF TGTGCCAGCAGCCGAGACAGGACGGGCTCCTACGAGCAGTACTTC
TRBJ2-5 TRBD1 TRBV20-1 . CSAPTGTGPINEQYF TGCAGTGCTCCGACCGGGACAGGCCCCATCAATGAGCAGTACTTC
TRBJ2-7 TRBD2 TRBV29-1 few CSVEDPIAGGYEQYF TGCAGCGTTGAAGATCCGATAGCGGGAGGCTACGAGCAGTACTTC
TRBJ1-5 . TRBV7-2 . CASSSDRGAGGGPQHF TGTGCCAGCAGCTCCGACCGGGGGGCCGGGGGAGGACCCCAGCATTTT
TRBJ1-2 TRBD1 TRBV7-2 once CASSSDRGRSGYTF TGTGCCAGCAGCTCGGACAGGGGGAGGAGCGGCTACACCTTC
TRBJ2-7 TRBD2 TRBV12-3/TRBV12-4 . CASSLRAGDSLWREQYF TGTGCCAGCAGTTTGCGAGCGGGGGACTCCCTATGGAGGGAGCAGTACTTC
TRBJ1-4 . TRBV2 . CASRRRNEKLFF TGTGCCAGCAGGAGACGGAATGAAAAACTGTTTTTT
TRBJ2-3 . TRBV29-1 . CSVEVPGPNTQYF TGCAGCGTTGAAGTGCCAGGTCCCAATACGCAGTATTTT
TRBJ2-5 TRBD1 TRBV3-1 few CASSQDRAQETQYF TGTGCCAGCAGCCAGGACAGGGCGCAAGAGACCCAGTACTTC
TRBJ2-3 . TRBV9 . CASSAGGDTRDTQYF TGTGCCAGCAGCGCAGGTGGTGATACCAGAGATACGCAGTATTTT
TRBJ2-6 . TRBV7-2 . CASSLATASSGANVLTF TGTGCCAGCAGCTTAGCGACGGCCAGCTCTGGGGCCAACGTCCTGACTTTC
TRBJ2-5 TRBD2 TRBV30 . CAWRVGDYDYNEQYF TGTGCCTGGAGGGTAGGGGACTATGACTACAATGAGCAGTACTTC
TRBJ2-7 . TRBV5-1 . CASSLEGNVYEQYF TGCGCCAGCAGCTTGGAAGGGAACGTCTACGAGCAGTACTTC
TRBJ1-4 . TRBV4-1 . CASSQEVDSKINEKLFF TGCGCCAGCAGCCAAGAAGTGGACAGCAAGATTAATGAAAAACTGTTTTTT
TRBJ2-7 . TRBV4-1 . CASSQETLPPPRGRAGEQYF TGCGCCAGCAGCCAAGAAACCTTACCACCTCCCAGGGGTCGGGCCGGCGAGCAGTACTTC
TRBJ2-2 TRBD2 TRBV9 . CASSVLGGGGNTGELFF TGTGCCAGCAGCGTATTAGGCGGGGGGGGCAACACCGGGGAGCTGTTTTTT
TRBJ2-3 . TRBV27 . CASSADGDTQYF TGTGCCAGCAGTGCCGATGGCGATACGCAGTATTTT
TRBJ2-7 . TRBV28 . CASRRRYRDYEQYF TGTGCCAGCAGGCGACGCTACAGGGACTACGAGCAGTACTTC
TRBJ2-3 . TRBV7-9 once CASSLVAGVYTDTQYF TGTGCCAGCAGCTTAGTAGCAGGGGTCTACACAGATACGCAGTATTTT
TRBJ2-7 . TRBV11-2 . CASSTLAPAEQYF TGTGCCAGCAGTACACTAGCTCCCGCCGAGCAGTACTTC
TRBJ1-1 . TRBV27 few CASSPVSNTEAFF TGTGCCAGCAGTCCCGTTAGTAACACTGAAGCTTTCTTT
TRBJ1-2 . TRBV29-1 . CSVGEQADYGYTF TGCAGCGTGGGGGAGCAAGCGGACTATGGCTACACCTTC
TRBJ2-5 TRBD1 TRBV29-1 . CSATPGQGGGEQYF TGCAGCGCAACACCGGGACAGGGCGGGGGTGAGCAGTACTTC
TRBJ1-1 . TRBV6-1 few CASIPSGDTEAFF TGTGCCAGCATCCCCTCGGGGGACACTGAAGCTTTCTTT